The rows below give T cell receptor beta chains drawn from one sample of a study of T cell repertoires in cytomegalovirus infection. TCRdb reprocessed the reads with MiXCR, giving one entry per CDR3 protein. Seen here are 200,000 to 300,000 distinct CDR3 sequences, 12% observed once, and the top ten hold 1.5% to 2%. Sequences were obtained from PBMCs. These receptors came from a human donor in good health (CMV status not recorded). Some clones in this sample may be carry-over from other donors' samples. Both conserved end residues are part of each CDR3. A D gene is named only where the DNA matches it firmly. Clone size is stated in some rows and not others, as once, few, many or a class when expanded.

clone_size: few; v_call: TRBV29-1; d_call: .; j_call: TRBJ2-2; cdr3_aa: CSVGVGADTGELFF; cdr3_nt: TGCAGCGTTGGGGTAGGGGCGGACACCGGGGAGCTGTTTTTT
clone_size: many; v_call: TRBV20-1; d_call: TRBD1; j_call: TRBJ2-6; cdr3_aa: CSARDLRTGFSGANVLTF; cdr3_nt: TGCAGTGCTAGAGATCTCCGGACAGGGTTCTCTGGGGCCAACGTCCTGACTTTC
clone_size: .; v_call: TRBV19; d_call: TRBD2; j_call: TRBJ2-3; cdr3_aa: CASSAGLAGVTDTQYF; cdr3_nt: TGTGCCAGTAGTGCGGGACTAGCGGGAGTAACAGATACGCAGTATTTT
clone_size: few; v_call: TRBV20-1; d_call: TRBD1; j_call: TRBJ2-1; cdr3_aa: CSARTGGWNEQFF; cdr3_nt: TGCAGTGCTAGGACAGGGGGATGGAATGAGCAGTTCTTC
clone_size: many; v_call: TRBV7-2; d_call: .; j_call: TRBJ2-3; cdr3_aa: CASSLTSGEADTQYF; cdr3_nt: TGTGCCAGCAGCTTAACCTCCGGGGAAGCGGATACGCAGTATTTT
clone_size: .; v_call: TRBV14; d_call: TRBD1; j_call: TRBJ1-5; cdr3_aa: CASRGLRDRGRGWSNQPQHF; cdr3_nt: TGTGCCAGCAGGGGCCTCCGGGACAGGGGTCGAGGTTGGAGCAATCAGCCCCAGCATTTT
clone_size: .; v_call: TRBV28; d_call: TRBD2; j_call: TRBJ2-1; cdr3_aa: CASSSSGTSGRSGSNEQFF; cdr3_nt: TGTGCCAGCAGTTCATCCGGGACTAGCGGGAGGTCGGGGAGCAATGAGCAGTTCTTC
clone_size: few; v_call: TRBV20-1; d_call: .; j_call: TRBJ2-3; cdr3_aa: CSARIPGLADTQYF; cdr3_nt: TGCAGTGCTAGGATTCCGGGACTGGCAGATACGCAGTATTTT
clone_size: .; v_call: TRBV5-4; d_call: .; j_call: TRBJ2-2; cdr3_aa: CASSPGGSGGTGELFF; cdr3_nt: TGTGCCAGCAGCCCGGGGGGCTCAGGGGGGACCGGGGAGCTGTTTTTT
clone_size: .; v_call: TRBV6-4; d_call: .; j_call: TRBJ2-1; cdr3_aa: CANNQGIGQRSSYNEQFF; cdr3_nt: TGTGCCAATAATCAAGGGATAGGCCAGAGAAGCTCCTACAATGAGCAGTTCTTC
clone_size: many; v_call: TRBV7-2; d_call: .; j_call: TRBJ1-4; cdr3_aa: CASSLTGSAKKLFF; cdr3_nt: TGTGCCAGCAGCTTAACAGGGTCGGCGAAAAAACTGTTTTTT
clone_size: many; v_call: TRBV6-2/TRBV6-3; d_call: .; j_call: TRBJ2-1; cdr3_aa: CASTINSYNEQFF; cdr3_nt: TGTGCCAGCACCATTAACTCCTACAATGAGCAGTTCTTC
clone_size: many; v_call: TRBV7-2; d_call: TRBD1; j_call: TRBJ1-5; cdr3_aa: CASSLGQGVQPQHF; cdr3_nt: TGTGCCAGCAGCCTCGGACAGGGCGTTCAGCCCCAGCATTTT
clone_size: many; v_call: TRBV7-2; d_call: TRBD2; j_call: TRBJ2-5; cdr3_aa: CASSETSGQETQYF; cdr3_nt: TGTGCCAGCAGCGAAACTAGCGGCCAAGAGACCCAGTACTTC
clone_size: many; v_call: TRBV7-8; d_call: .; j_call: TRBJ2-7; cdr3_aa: CASSLVRQLYEQYF; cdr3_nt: TGTGCCAGCAGCTTAGTTCGACAGCTCTACGAGCAGTACTTC
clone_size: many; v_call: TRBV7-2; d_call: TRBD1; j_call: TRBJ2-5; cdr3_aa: CASSLSQGLETQYF; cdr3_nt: TGTGCCAGCAGCCTATCACAGGGGCTGGAGACCCAGTACTTC
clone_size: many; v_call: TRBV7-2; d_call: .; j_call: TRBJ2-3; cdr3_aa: CASSLDVSSTDTQYF; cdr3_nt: TGTGCCAGCAGCTTAGACGTATCTAGCACAGATACGCAGTATTTT
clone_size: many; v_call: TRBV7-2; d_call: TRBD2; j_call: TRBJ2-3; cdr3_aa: CASSFELAGKGADTQYF; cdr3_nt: TGTGCCAGCAGCTTCGAACTAGCGGGGAAGGGGGCAGATACGCAGTATTTT
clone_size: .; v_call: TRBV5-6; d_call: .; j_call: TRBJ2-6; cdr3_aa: CASSVDVTPGANVLTF; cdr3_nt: TGTGCCAGCAGCGTCGACGTAACCCCTGGGGCCAACGTCCTGACTTTC
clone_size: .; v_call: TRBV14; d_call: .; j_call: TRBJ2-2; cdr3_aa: CASSQDSTLLTGELFF; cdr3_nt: TGTGCCAGCAGCCAAGATTCGACCCTCCTCACCGGGGAGCTGTTTTTT
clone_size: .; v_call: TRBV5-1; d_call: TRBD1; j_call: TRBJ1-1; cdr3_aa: CASSLNPTGEDTEAFF; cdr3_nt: TGCGCCAGCAGCTTAAATCCGACAGGGGAAGACACTGAAGCTTTCTTT
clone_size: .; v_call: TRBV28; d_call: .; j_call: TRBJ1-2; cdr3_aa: CASVRGFNYGYTF; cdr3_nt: TGTGCCAGCGTCCGAGGGTTTAACTATGGCTACACCTTC
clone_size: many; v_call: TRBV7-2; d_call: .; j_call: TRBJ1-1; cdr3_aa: CASSAGLGAFF; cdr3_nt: TGTGCCAGCAGCGCGGGATTGGGGGCTTTCTTT
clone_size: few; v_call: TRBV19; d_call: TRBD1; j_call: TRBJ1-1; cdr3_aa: CASTEDRLAEAFF; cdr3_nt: TGTGCCAGTACCGAGGACAGGCTGGCTGAAGCTTTCTTT
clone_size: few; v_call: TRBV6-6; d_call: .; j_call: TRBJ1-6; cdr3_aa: CATGVSPYNSPLHF; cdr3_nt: TGTGCCACCGGGGTTTCCCCGTATAATTCACCCCTCCACTTT
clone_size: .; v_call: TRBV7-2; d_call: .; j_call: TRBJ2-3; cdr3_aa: CASRPGRTDTQYF; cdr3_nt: TGTGCCAGCAGGCCCGGCAGAACAGATACGCAGTATTTC
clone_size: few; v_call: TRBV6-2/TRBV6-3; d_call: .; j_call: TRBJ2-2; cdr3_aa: CASSRALPDTGELFF; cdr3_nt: TGTGCCAGCAGTCGGGCCCTCCCCGACACCGGGGAGCTGTTTTTT
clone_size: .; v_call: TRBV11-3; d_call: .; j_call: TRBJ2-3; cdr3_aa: CASSLFDGDTQYF; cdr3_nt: TGTGCCAGCAGCTTATTTGATGGGGATACGCAGTATTTT
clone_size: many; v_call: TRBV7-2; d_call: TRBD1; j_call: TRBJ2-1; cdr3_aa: CASRLGQVAFF; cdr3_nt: TGTGCCAGCAGACTCGGACAGGTGGCGTTCTTC
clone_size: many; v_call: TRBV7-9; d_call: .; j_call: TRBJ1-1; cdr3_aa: CASSGGQEAFF; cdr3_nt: TGTGCCAGCAGCGGTGGACAGGAAGCTTTCTTT